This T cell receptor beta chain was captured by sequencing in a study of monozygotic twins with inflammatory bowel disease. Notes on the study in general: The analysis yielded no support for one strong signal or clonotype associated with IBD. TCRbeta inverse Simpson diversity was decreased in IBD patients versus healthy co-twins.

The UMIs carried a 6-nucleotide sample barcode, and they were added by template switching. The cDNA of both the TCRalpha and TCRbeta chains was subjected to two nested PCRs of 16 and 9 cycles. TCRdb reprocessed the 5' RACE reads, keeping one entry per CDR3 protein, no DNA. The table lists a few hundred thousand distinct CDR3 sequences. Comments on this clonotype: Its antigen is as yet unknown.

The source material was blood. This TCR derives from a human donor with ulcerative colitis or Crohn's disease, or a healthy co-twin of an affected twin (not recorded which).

The CDR3 loop is CASRTGGGPSYEQYF. The chain employs TRBV28 and TRBJ2-7; TCRdb's assignment of TRBD1 cannot be checked, as there is no DNA. Germline assignment: CDR1 MDHEN and CDR2 SYDVKM. CDR3 length: 15 residues.